The present TCR beta chain was sequenced within a study of OX40 agonist ivuxolimab in advanced cancers. Some clones are missing from TCRdb's copy, which holds only in-frame ones; the method was immunoSEQ multiplex PCR. The sample contains approximately 50,000 clones, around four fifths of which appear only once. The source material was CD4+ or CD8+ T cells sorted from blood, sampled in a trial of the OX40 agonist ivuxolimab. The origin of this receptor is an adult with an advanced solid tumor such as melanoma, head and neck, liver or kidney cancer.

The chain's CDR3 is CASSRNLNTEAFF. The CDR3 coding sequence is TGCGCCAGCAGCCGGAACTTAAACACTGAAGCTTTCTTT. The V and J genes are TRBV5-1 and TRBJ1-1, with no clear D. CDR3 length equals 13 residues. Germline V gene data show CDR1 as SGHRS and CDR2 as YFSETQ. V was pared by 4 bases and J by 2 bases, with 9 bases between.